The 13 T cell receptor beta chains below were found in one sample sequenced in a study of radiation and T cells in renal cell carcinoma. Regarding treatment: 15 Gy SBRT to primary tumor, nephrectomy 4 weeks later. Profiled with immunoSEQ multiplex PCR; TCRdb holds only in-frame clones, not every one. The data show approximately 17,000 clones, roughly 45% seen once. The sequenced sample was tumor tissue, obtained from a patient whose treatment included radiotherapy and nephrectomy. The receptor set was obtained from a woman aged 55-69 years with renal cell carcinoma.

Only a few counts were recorded for this clone. Its ends do not fully match the called genes, so a read error is possible. The chain has TRBV28 and TRBJ1-1; D is uncertain. The CDR3 extends over 12 amino acids. Germline V gene sequence: CDR1 MDHEN, CDR2 SYDVKM. The CDR3 region is CASSLGNIEAFF. The CDR3 DNA reads TGTGCCAGCAGTTTAGGGAACATTGAAGCTTTCTTT.

This chain joins TRBV2 and TRBJ1-2, with D unclear. Trimming shortened V by 5 bases and J by 4 bases, and 5 bases separated the two germline ends. Germline V gives CDR1 SNHLY, CDR2 FYNNEI. The CDR3 contains 11 residues. The CDR3 here is CASSSGYGYTF. CDR3 DNA sequence: TGTGCCAGCAGTTCGGGCTATGGCTACACCTTC.

The chain carries TRBV6-5 and TRBJ2-7; 8 bases align to TRBD1. This CDR3 is built from 13 residues. Germline assignment: CDR1 MNHEY and CDR2 SVGAGI. After removal of 6 bases from V and 2 bases from J, the junction contained 3 bases not matched to a gene. The CDR3 region has the DNA TGTGCCAGCAGGGACAGGGATACCTACGAGCAGTACTTC. It encodes CASRDRDTYEQYF.

V usage is TRBV9 and J usage is TRBJ1-2; D perhaps matches TRBD1 (5 bases). Between the trimmed V and J ends, which lost 0 bases and 6 bases, there was a span of 18 bases. Germline V lookup: CDR1 SGDLS, CDR2 YYNGEE. CDR3 size: 16 residues. The CDR3 loop is CASSVVSDPGGDGYTF. The CDR3 DNA sequence: TGTGCCAGCAGCGTAGTTTCGGACCCCGGGGGGGATGGCTACACCTTC.

The sample holds a few counts of this clone. A far larger clone is only one base removed, so a read error is likely. Other DNA sequences in the sample encode the same CDR3. V and J are TRBV27 and TRBJ2-7; the match to TRBD1 covers 10 bases. The J segment lost 3 bases and the V segment lost 6 bases, leaving 5 bases of the junction unmatched. Germline V gives CDR1 MNHEY, CDR2 SMNVEV (reference sequence). There are 14 residues in the CDR3. The CDR3 protein is CASSRTGGIYEQYF. The DNA of the CDR3 is TGTGCCAGCAGCCGGACAGGGGGAATCTACGAGCAGTACTTC.

This clone has a handful of counts. This sequence is one base from a far larger clone and is likely a read error. This sequence joins TRBV5-1 and TRBJ2-7; 7 positions match TRBD2. Germline lookup yields CDR1 SGHRS and CDR2 YFSETQ. CDR3 length equals 15 residues. Trimming at V came to 4 bases and at J to 0 bases, leaving 7 bases not matched to a gene. CDR3 bases: TGCGCCAGCAGCGTAGTCCCGGGGGGCTCCTACGAGCAGTACTTC. This codes for CASSVVPGGSYEQYF.

This clone was picked up a small number of times. CDR3 sequence reads: CASSYLTSVPSYNEQFF. Here the CDR3 DNA reads TGTGCCAGCAGCTACCTGACTAGCGTCCCTTCCTACAATGAGCAGTTCTTC. The J gene is TRBJ2-1, the V gene TRBV5-6, with 8 bases that match TRBD2. This CDR3 has 17 residues. V lost 3 bases and J lost 1; bases outside the gene matches: 9. Germline CDR1 and CDR2: SGHDT and YYEEEE. The full variable domain, its missing parts supplied by reference TRBV5-6 and TRBJ2-1, is DAGVTQSPTHLIKTRGQQVTLRCSPKSGHDTVSWYQQALGQGPQFIFQYYEEEERQRGNFPDRFSGHQFPNYSSELNVNALLLGDSALYLCASSYLTSVPSYNEQFFGPGTRLTVL.

V usage is TRBV2 and J usage is TRBJ1-2; tentative D call: TRBD1 (5 bases). The CDR3 extends over 13 amino acids. V was clipped by 3 bases and J by 7 bases, with 12 bases between them. Germline V gives CDR1 SNHLY, CDR2 FYNNEI. Here the CDR3 DNA reads TGTGCCAGCAGTGATCCGAGGGGTGGTGGCTACACCTTC. This encodes CASSDPRGGGYTF.

This clone was detected only a few times. Relative to the germline gene, one junction end is altered; a read error may explain this. Additional DNA sequences in this sample encode the identical CDR3. The chain joins TRBV4-1 to TRBJ2-1; D not resolved. Germline loops: CDR1 MGHRA, CDR2 YSYEKL. This CDR3 comprises 16 residues. For the CDR3, the DNA is TGTGCCAGCAGCCAAGATGAGAGGCATGGCTACAATGAGCAGTTCTTC. This translates into CASSQDERHGYNEQFF.

This clone was detected many times. The CDR3 bases are TGTGCCAGCAGTGGACAGGGGGCGTTGGTCACCGGGGAGCTGTTTTTT. This gives the protein CASSGQGALVTGELFF. This sequence joins TRBV6-6 and TRBJ2-2; TRBD1 agrees at 11 bases. Germline V lookup: CDR1 MNHNY, CDR2 SVGAGI (reference sequence). The CDR3 length is 16 residues. V shed 5 bases, J shed 4 bases, and the junction held 6 bases outside the gene matches.

This clone is deemed medium-sized (0.01 to 0.1%). The genes are TRBV5-6 and TRBJ1-5; D is uncertain. Per the germline V gene, CDR1 is SGHDT and CDR2 is YYEEEE. The CDR3 runs to 13 residues. V lost 1 base and J lost 6, with 8 bases in between. The CDR3 spells CASSLMSAQPQHF. CDR3 bases: TGTGCCAGCAGCTTGATGTCCGCTCAGCCCCAGCATTTT.

This clone was observed a few times. This chain joins TRBV9 and TRBJ2-1; 14 bases map to TRBD2. The CDR3 is made up of 17 amino acids. Germline V gene sequence: CDR1 SGDLS, CDR2 YYNGEE. With V trimmed by 0 bases and J by 7 bases, 6 bases remained unmatched. CDR3 bases: TGTGCCAGCAGCGTAGCTGGGACTAGCGGGAGACATAATGAGCAGTTCTTC. Amino acids: CASSVAGTSGRHNEQFF.

V and J are TRBV19 and TRBJ1-1, with TRBD1 identical over 7 bases. V was clipped by 2 bases and J by 7 bases; unmatched bases: 4. Germline loops: CDR1 LNHDA, CDR2 SQIVND (reference sequence). The CDR3 has 13 residues. CDR3 sequence: CASSIQYRGEAFF. The CDR3 DNA reads as TGTGCCAGTAGTATACAATACAGGGGTGAAGCTTTCTTT.